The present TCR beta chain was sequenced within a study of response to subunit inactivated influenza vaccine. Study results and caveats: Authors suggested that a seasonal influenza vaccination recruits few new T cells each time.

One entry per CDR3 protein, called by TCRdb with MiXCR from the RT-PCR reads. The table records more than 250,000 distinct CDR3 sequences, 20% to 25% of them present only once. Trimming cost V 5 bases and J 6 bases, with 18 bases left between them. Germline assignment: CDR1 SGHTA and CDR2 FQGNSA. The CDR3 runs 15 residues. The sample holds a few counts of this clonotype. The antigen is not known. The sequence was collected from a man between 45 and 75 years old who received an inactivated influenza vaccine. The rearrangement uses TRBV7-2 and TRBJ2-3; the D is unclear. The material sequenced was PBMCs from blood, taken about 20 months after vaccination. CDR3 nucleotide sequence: TGTGCCAGCAGCGACTCGTTTGGAAGGTGGGATACGCAGTATTTT. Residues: CASSDSFGRWDTQYF. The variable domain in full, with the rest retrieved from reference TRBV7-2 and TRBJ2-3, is GAGVSQSPSNKVTEKGKDVELRCDPISGHTALYWYRQSLGQGLEFLIYFQGNSAPDKSGLPSDRFSAERTGGSVSTLTIQRTQQEDSAVYLCASSDSFGRWDTQYFGPGTRLTVL.